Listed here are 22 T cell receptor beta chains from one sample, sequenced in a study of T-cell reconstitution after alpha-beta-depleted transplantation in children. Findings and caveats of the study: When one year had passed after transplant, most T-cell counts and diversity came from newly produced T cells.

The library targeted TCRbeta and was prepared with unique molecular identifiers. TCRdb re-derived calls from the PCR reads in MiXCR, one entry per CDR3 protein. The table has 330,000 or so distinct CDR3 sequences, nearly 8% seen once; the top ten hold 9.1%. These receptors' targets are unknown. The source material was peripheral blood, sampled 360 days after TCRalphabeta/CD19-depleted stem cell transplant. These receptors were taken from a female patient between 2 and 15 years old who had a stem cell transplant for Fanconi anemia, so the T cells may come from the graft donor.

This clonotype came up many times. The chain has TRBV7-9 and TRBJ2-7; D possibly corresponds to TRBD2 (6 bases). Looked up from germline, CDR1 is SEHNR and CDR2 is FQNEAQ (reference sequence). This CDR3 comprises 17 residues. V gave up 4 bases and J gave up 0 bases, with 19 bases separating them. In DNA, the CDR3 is TGTGCCAGCAGCTCCGATCCTAGCGACCGGAGCTCCTACGAGCAGTACTTC. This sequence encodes CASSSDPSDRSSYEQYF.

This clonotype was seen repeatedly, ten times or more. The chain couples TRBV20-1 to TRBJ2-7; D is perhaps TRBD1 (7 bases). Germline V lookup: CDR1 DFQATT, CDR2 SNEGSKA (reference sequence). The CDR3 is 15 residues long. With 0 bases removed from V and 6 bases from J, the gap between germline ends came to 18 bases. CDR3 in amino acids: CSARDPRGVSGEQYF. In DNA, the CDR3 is TGCAGTGCTAGAGATCCCAGGGGGGTCTCGGGCGAGCAGTACTTC.

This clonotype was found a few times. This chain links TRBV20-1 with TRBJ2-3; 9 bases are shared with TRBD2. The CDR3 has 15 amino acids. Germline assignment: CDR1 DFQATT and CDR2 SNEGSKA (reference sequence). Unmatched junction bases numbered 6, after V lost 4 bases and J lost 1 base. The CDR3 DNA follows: TGCAGTGCTAAAACGCCTAGCGGGGGCACAGATACGCAGTATTTT. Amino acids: CSAKTPSGGTDTQYF.

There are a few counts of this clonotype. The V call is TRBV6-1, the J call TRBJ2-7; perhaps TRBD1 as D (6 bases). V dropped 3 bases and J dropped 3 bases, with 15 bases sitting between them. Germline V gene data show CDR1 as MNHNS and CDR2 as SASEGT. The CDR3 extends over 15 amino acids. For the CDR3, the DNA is TGTGCCAGCAGTGAGTATTCGGGACACATCTACGAGCAGTACTTC. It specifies CASSEYSGHIYEQYF.

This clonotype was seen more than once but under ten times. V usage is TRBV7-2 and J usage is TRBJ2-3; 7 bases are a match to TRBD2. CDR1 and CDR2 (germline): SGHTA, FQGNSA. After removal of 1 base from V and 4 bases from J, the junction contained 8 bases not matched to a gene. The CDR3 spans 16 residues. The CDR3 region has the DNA TGTGCCAGCAGCTTAGAATTCGGGAGGCTCTCAGATACGCAGTATTTT. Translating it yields CASSLEFGRLSDTQYF.

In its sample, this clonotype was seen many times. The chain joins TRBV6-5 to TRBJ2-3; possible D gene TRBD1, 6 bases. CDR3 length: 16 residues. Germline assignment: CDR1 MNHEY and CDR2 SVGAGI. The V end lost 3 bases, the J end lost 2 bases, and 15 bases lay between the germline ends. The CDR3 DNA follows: TGTGCCAGCAGTTATTTTCTAGGGGGTGTCACAGATACGCAGTATTTT. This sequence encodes CASSYFLGGVTDTQYF.

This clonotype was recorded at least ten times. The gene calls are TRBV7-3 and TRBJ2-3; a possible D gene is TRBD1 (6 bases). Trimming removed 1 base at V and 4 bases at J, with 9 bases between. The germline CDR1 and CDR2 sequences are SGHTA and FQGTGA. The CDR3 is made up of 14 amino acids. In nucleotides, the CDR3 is TGTGCCAGCAGCTTAATGGGGGCCTCAGATACGCAGTATTTT. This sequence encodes CASSLMGASDTQYF.

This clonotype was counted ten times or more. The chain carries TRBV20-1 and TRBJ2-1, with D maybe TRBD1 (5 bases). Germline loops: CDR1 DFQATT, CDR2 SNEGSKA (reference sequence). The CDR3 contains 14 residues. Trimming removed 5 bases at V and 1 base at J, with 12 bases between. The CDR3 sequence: CSAALGASYNEQFF. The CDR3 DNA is TGCAGTGCTGCGTTAGGGGCATCCTACAATGAGCAGTTCTTC.

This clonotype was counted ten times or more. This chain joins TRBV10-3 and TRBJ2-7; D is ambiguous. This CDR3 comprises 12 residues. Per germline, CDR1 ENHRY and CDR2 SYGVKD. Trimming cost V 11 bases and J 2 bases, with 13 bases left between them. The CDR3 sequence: CAASNVPYEQYF. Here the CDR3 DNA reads TGTGCCGCGTCGAATGTTCCCTACGAGCAGTACTTC.

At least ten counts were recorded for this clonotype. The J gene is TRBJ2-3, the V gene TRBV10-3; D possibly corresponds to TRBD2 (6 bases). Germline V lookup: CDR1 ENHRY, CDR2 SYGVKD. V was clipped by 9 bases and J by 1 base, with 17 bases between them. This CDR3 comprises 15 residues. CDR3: CAMGGRAIRTDTQYF. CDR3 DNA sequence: TGTGCCATGGGGGGTCGGGCAATCCGCACAGATACGCAGTATTTT.

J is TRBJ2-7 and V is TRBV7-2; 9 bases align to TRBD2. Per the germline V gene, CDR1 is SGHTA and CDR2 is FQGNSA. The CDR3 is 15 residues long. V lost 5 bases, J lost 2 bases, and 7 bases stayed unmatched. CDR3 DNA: TGTGCCAGCAGCCCAAGGGGCGGGGGGGCCTACGAGCAGTACTTC. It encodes CASSPRGGGAYEQYF.

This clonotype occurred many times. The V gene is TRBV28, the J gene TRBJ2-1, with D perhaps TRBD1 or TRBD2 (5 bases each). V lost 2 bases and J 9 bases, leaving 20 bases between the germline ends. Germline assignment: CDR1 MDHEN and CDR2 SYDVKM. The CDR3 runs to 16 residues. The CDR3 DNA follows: TGTGCCAGCAGTTTAAGAGTGGGTGAGGGGTCGACTGAGCAGTTCTTC. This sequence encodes CASSLRVGEGSTEQFF. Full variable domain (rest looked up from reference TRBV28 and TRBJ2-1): DVKVTQSSRYLVKRTGEKVFLECVQDMDHENMFWYRQDPGLGLRLIYFSYDVKMKEKGDIPEGYSVSREKKERFSLILESASTNQTSMYLCASSLRVGEGSTEQFFGPGTRLTVL.

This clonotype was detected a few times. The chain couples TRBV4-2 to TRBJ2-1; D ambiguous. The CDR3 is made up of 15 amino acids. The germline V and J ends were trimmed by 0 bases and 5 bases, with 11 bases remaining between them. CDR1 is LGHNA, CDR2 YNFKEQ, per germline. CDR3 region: CASSQDYSQNNEQFF. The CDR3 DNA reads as TGTGCCAGCAGCCAAGATTACTCCCAAAACAATGAGCAGTTCTTC.

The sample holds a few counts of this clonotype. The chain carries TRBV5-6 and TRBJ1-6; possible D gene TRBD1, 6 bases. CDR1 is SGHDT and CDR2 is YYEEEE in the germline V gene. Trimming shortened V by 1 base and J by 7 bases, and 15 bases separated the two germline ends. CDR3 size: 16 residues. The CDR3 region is CASSLIWGRENSPLHF. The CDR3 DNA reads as TGTGCCAGCAGCTTGATTTGGGGGCGGGAGAATTCACCCCTCCACTTT.

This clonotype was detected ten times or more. CDR3 residues: CSARDQGLGRYNEQFF. In nucleotides, the CDR3 is TGCAGTGCTAGAGATCAAGGATTAGGGCGCTACAATGAGCAGTTCTTC. The chain combines TRBV20-1 with TRBJ2-1; D ambiguous. The CDR3 runs to 16 residues. Germline V gene sequence: CDR1 DFQATT, CDR2 SNEGSKA (reference sequence). Trimming stripped 0 bases from V and 3 bases from J, with 15 bases between.

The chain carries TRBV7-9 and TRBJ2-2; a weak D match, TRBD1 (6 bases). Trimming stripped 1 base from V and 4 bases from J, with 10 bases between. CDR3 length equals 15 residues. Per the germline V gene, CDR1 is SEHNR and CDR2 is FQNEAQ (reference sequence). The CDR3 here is CASSLVRGSTGELFF. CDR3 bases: TGTGCCAGCAGCTTAGTGAGGGGGAGCACCGGGGAGCTGTTTTTT. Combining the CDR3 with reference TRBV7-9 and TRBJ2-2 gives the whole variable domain DTGVSQNPRHKITKRGQNVTFRCDPISEHNRLYWYRQTLGQGPEFLTYFQNEAQLEKSRLLSDRFSAERPKGSFSTLEIQRTEQGDSAMYLCASSLVRGSTGELFFGEGSRLTVL.

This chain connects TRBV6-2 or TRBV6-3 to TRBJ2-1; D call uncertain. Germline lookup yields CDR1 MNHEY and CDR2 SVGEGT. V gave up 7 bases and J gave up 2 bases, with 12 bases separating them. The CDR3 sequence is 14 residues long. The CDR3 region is CASINTHPYNEQFF. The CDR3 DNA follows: TGTGCCAGCATTAACACCCATCCCTACAATGAGCAGTTCTTC.

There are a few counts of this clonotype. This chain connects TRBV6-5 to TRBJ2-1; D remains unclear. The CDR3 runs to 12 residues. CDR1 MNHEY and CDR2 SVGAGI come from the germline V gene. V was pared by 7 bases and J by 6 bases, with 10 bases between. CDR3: CASISWGNEQFF. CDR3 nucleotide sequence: TGTGCCAGCATTTCCTGGGGCAATGAGCAGTTCTTC.

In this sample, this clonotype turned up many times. The CDR3 nucleotides are TGTGCCAGCAGCGCGGGACTAGCGGGAGTATGGGAGCAGTTCTTC. Translation: CASSAGLAGVWEQFF. The rearrangement links TRBV7-6 to TRBJ2-1; 14 nucleotides agree with TRBD2. The CDR3 extends over 15 amino acids. The germline gives CDR1 SGHVS, CDR2 FNYEAQ. Trimming cost V 5 bases and J 10 bases; bases outside gene matches: 7.

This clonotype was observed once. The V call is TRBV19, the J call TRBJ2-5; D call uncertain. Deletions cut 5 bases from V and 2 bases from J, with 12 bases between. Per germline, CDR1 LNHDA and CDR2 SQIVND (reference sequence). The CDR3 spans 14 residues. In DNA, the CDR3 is TGTGCCAGTAGTTCCCGATTCCTTCAAGAGACCCAGTACTTC. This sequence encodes CASSSRFLQETQYF.

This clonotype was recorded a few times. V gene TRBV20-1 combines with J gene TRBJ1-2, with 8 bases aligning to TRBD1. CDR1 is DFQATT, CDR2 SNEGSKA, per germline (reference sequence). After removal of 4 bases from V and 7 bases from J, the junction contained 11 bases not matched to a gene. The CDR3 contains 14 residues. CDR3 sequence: CSATFDRGFFGYTF. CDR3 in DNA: TGCAGTGCTACTTTTGACAGGGGATTTTTTGGCTACACCTTC.

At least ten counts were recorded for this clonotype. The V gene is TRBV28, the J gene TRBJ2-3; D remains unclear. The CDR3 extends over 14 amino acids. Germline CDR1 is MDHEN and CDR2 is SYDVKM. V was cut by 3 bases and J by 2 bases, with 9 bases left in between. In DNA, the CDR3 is TGTGCCAGCAGTTTTCTAGTCTCCACAGATACGCAGTATTTT. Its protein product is CASSFLVSTDTQYF.